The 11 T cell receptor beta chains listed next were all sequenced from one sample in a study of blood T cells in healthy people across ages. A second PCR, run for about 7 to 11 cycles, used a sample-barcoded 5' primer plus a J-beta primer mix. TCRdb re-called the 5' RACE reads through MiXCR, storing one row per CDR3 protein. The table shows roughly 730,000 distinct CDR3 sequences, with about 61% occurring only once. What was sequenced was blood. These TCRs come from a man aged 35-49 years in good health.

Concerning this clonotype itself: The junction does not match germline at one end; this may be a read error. The CDR3 nucleotides are TGTGTCAGCAGCGTGGCAGGGATCATCCTCACAGATACGCAGTATTTT. It translates to CVSSVAGIILTDTQYF. The gene calls are TRBV9 and TRBJ2-3; possibly TRBD1 for D (5 bases). The CDR3 sequence is 16 residues long. Germline V gene lookup returns CDR1 SGDLS and CDR2 YYNGEE.

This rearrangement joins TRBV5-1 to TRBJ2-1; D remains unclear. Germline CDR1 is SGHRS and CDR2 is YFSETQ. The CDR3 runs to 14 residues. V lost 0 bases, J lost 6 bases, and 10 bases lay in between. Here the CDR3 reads CASSLEKRANEQFF. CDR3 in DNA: TGCGCCAGCAGCTTGGAAAAGAGAGCCAATGAGCAGTTCTTC.

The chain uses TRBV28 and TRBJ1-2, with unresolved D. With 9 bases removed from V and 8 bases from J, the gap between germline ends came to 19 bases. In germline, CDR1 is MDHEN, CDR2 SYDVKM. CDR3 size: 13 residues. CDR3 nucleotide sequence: TGTGCCAGTAACTCCCGCCCCGAGTACGGCTACACCTTC. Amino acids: CASNSRPEYGYTF.

The CDR3 DNA reads as TGTGCCAGCAGCCAAGGGGGACAGATTTATGGCTACACCTTC. Protein product: CASSQGGQIYGYTF. V is TRBV4-2 and J is TRBJ1-2, with 7 positions matching TRBD1. CDR1 and CDR2 from the germline V gene are LGHNA and YNFKEQ. With V trimmed by 1 base and J by 5 bases, 4 bases remained unmatched. The length of the CDR3 is 14 residues.

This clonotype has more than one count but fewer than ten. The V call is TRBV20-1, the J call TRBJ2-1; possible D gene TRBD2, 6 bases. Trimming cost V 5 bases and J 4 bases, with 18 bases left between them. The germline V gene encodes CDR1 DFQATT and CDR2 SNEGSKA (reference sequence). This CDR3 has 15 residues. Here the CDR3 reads CSAGTVAEGYNEQFF. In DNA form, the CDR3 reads TGCAGTGCTGGGACGGTCGCGGAGGGGTACAATGAGCAGTTCTTC.

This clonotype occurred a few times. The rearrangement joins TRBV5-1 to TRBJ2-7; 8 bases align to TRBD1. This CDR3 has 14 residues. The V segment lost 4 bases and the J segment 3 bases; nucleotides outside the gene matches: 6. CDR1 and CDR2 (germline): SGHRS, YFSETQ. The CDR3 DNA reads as TGCGCCAGCAGCCCTTCCGGGACAGGCTACGAGCAGTACTTC. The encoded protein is CASSPSGTGYEQYF.

CDR3 DNA: TGTGCCAGCAGTCGCACAGGGGAGCCGAACACTGAAGCTTTCTTT. Translating it yields CASSRTGEPNTEAFF. The gene calls are TRBV28 and TRBJ1-1, with 7 nucleotides matching TRBD1. Unmatched junction bases numbered 7, after V lost 5 bases and J lost 1 base. CDR1 is MDHEN, CDR2 SYDVKM, per germline. This CDR3 is 15 amino acids long.

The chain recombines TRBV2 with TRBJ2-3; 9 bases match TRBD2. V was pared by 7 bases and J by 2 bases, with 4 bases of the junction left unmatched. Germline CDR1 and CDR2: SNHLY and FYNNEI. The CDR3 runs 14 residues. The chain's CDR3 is CASKGGGVTDTQYF. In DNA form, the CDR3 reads TGTGCCAGCAAAGGCGGGGGGGTCACAGATACGCAGTATTTT.

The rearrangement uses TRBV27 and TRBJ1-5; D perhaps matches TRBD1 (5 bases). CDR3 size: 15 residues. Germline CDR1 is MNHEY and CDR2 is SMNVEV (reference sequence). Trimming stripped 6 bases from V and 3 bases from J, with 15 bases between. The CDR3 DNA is TGTGCCAGCAGAGAACATCAGGGAATCAATCAGCCCCAGCATTTT. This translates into CASREHQGINQPQHF.

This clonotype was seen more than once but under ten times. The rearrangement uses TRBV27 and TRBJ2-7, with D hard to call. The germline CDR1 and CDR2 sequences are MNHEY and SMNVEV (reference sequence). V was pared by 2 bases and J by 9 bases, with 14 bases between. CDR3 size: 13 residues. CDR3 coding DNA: TGTGCCAGCAGTTTACAAATTTCCGGAGCGCAGTACTTC. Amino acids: CASSLQISGAQYF.

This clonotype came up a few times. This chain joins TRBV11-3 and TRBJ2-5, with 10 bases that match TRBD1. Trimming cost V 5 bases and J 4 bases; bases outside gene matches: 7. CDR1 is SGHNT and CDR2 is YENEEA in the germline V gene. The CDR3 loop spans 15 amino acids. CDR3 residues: CASSPSGQGGETQYF. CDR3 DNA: TGTGCCAGCAGCCCCAGCGGACAGGGGGGAGAGACCCAGTACTTC.